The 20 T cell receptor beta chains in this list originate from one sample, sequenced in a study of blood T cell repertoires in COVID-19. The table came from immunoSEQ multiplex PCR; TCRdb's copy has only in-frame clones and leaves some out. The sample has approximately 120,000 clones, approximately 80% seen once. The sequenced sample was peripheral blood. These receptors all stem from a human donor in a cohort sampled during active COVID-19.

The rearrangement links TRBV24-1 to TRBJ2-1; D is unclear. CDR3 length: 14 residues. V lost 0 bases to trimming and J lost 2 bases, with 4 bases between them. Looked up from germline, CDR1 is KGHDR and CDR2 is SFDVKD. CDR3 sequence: CATSDLSTYNEQFF. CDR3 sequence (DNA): TGTGCCACCAGTGATTTGAGCACCTACAATGAGCAGTTCTTC.

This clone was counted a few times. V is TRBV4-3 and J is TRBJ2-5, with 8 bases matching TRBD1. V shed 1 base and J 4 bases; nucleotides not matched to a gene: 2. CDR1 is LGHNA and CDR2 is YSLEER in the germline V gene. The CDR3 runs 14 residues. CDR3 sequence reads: CASSQAGGGETQYF. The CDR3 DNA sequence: TGCGCCAGCAGCCAAGCAGGGGGCGGAGAGACCCAGTACTTC.

CDR3 DNA: TGTGCCAGCAGTTACACAGAAGGGGGTGGCTACACCTTC. Translating gives CASSYTEGGGYTF. V gene TRBV27 combines with J gene TRBJ1-2; the D gene is possibly TRBD1 (6 bases). CDR1 and CDR2 from the germline V gene are MNHEY and SMNVEV (reference sequence). The V gene lost 4 bases and the J gene lost 7 bases, with 13 bases spanning the gap. The CDR3 is 13 residues long.

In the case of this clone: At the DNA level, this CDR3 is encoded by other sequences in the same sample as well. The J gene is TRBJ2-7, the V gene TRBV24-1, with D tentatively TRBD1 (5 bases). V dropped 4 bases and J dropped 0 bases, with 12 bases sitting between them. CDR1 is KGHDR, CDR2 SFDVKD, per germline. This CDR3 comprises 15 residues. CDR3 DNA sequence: TGTGCCACCAGTGACCCCGGACAACCCTCCTACGAGCAGTACTTC. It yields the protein CATSDPGQPSYEQYF.

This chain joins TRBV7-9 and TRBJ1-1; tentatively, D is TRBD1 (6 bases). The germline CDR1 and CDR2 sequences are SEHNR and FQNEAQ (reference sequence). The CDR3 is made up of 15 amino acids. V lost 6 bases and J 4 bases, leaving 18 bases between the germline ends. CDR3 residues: CASSRAGHRGTEAFF. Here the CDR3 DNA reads TGTGCCAGCAGTCGAGCGGGACATAGAGGCACTGAAGCTTTCTTT.

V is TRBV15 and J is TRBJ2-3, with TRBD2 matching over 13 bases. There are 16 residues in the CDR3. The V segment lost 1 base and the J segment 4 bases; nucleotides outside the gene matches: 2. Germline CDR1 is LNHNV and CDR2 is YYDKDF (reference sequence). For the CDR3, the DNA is TGTGCCACCAGCAGAGGACTAGCGGGAGGTGCAGATACGCAGTATTTT. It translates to CATSRGLAGGADTQYF.

The CDR3 DNA reads TGTGCCTGGGGGAGTTACTACGAGCAGTACTTC. It is translated as CAWGSYYEQYF. This chain links TRBV30 with TRBJ2-7, with TRBD2 as a possible D gene (5 bases). Germline V lookup: CDR1 GTSNPN, CDR2 SVGIG (reference sequence). The V end lost 5 bases, the J end lost 3 bases, and 8 bases lay between the germline ends. This CDR3 contains 11 residues. The full variable domain, in which reference TRBV30 and TRBJ2-7 provide the parts outside the CDR3, is SQTIHQWPATLVQPVGSPLSLECTVEGTSNPNLYWYRQAAGRGLQLLFYSVGIGQISSEVPQNLSASRPQDRQFILSSKKLLLSDSGFYLCAWGSYYEQYFGPGTRLTVT.

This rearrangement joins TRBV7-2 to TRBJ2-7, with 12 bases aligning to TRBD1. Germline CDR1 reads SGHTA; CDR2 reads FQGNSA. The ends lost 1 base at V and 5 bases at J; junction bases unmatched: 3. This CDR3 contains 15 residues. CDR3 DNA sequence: TGTGCCAGCAGCTTAGAGGGACAGGGGGCTGACGAGCAGTACTTC. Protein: CASSLEGQGADEQYF.

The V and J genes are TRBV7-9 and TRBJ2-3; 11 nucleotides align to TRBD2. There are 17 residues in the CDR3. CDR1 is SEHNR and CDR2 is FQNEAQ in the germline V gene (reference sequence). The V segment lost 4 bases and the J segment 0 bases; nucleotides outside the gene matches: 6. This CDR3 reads CASSSYRTSGSTDTQYF. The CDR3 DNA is TGTGCCAGCAGCTCCTATAGGACTAGCGGGAGCACAGATACGCAGTATTTT.

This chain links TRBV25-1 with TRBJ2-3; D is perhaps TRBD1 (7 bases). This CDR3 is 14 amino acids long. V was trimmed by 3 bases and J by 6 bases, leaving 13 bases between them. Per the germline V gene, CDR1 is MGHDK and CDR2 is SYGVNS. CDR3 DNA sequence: TGTGCCAGCAGTGAGCGCAGGGGGAGGGATACGCAGTATTTT. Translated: CASSERRGRDTQYF.

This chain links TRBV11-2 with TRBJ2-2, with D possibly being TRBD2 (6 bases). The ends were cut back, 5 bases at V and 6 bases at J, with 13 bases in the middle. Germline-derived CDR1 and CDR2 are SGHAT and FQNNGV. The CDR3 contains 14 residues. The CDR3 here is CASSTNGGAGELFF. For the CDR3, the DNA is TGTGCCAGCAGCACTAACGGGGGAGCCGGGGAGCTGTTTTTT.

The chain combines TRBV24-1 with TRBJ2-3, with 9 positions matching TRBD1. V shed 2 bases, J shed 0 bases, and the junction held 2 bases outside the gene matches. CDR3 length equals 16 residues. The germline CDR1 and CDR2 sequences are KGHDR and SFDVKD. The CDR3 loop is CATSDYRGPSTDTQYF. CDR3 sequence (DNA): TGTGCCACCAGTGATTACAGGGGGCCGAGCACAGATACGCAGTATTTT.

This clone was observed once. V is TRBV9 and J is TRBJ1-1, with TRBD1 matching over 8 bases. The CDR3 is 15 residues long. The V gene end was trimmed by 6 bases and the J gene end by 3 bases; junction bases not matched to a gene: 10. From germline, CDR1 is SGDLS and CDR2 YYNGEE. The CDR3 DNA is TGTGCCAGCACCCCTGGACAGGGCCGGGACACTGAAGCTTTCTTT. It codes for CASTPGQGRDTEAFF.

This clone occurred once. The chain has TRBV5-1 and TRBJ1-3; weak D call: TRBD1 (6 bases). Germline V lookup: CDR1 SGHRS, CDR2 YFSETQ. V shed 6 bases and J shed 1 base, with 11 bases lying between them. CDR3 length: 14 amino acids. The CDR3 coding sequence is TGCGCCAGCACCGAAACAGGGTCTGGAAACACCATATATTTT. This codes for CASTETGSGNTIYF.

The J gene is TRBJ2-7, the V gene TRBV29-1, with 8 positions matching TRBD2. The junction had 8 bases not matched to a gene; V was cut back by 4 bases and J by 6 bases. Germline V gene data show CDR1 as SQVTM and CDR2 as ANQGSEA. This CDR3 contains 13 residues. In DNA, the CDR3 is TGCAGCGTTGTGGAGCGGGAGCCTCTCGAGCAGTACTTC. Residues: CSVVEREPLEQYF.

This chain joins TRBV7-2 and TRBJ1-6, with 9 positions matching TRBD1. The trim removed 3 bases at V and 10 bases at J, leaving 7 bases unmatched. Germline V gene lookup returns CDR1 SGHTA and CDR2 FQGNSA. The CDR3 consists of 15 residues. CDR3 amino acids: CASSFRTGAGSPLHF. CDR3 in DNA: TGTGCCAGCAGCTTCCGGACAGGGGCCGGCTCACCCCTCCACTTT.

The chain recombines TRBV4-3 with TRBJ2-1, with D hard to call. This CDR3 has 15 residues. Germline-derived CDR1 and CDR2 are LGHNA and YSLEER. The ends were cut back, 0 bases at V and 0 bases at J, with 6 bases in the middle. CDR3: CASSQEFGSYNEQFF. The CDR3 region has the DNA TGCGCCAGCAGCCAAGAGTTCGGCTCCTACAATGAGCAGTTCTTC.

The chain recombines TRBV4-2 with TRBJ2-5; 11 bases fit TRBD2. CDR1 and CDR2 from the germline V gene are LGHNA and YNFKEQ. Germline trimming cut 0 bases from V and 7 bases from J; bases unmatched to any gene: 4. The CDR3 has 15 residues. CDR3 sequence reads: CASSQDRLAGLTQYF. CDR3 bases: TGTGCCAGCAGCCAAGATAGACTAGCGGGACTGACCCAGTACTTC.

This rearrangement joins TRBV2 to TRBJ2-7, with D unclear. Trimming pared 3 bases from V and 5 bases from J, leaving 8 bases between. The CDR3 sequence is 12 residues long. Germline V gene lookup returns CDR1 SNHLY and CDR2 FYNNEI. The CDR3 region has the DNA TGTGCCAGCAGTGAGAACAGCCACGAGCAGTACTTC. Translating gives CASSENSHEQYF. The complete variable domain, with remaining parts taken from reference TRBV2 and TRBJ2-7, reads EPEVTQTPSHQVTQMGQEVILRCVPISNHLYFYWYRQILGQKVEFLVSFYNNEISEKSEIFDDQFSVERPDGSNFTLKIRSTKLEDSAMYFCASSENSHEQYFGPGTRLTVT.

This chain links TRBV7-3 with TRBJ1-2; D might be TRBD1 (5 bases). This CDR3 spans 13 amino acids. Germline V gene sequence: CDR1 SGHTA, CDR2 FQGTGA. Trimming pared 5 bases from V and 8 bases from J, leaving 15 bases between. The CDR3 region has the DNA TGTGCCAGCAGCCGCCCTAGGGGCGCAGGCTACACCTTC. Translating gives CASSRPRGAGYTF. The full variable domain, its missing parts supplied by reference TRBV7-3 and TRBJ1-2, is GAGVSQTPSNKVTEKGKYVELRCDPISGHTALYWYRQSLGQGPEFLIYFQGTGAADDSGLPNDRFFAVRPEGSVSTLKIQRTERGDSAVYLCASSRPRGAGYTFGSGTRLTVV.